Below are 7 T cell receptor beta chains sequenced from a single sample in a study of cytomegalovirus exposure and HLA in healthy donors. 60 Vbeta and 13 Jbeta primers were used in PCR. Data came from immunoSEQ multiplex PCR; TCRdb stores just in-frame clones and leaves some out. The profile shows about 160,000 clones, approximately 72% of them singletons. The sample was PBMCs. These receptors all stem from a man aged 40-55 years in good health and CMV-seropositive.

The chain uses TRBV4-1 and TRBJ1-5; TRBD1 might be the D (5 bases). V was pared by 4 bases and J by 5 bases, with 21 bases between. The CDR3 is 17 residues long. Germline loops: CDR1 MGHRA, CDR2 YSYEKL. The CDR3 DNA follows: TGCGCCAGCAGCCGCCTCACAGGTACTTTACCGCATCAGCCCCAGCATTTT. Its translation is CASSRLTGTLPHQPQHF.

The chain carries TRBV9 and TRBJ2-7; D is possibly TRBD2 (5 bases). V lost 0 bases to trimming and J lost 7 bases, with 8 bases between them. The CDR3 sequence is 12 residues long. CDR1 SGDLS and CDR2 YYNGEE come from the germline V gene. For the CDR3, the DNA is TGTGCCAGCAGCGTAGACGGGGAAGAGCAGTACTTC. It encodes CASSVDGEEQYF.

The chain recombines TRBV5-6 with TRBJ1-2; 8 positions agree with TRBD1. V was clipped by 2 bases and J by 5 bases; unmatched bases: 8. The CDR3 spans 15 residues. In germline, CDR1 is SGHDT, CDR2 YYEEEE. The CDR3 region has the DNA TGTGCCAGCAGCTTTTCTTCAGGGGGCTGGTATGGCTACACCTTC. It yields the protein CASSFSSGGWYGYTF. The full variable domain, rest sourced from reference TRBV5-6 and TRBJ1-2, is DAGVTQSPTHLIKTRGQQVTLRCSPKSGHDTVSWYQQALGQGPQFIFQYYEEEERQRGNFPDRFSGHQFPNYSSELNVNALLLGDSALYLCASSFSSGGWYGYTFGSGTRLTVV.

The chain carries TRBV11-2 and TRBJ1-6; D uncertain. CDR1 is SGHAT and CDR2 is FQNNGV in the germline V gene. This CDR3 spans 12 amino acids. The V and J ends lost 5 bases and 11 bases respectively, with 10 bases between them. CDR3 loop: CASSPQSTPLHF. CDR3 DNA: TGTGCCAGCAGCCCGCAGTCGACACCCCTCCACTTT.

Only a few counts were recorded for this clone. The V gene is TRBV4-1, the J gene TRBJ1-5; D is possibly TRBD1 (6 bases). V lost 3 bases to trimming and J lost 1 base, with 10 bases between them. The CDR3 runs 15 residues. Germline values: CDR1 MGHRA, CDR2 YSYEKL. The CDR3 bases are TGCGCCAGCAGCCAGGCAGGGGCGAGCAATCAGCCCCAGCATTTT. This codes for CASSQAGASNQPQHF.

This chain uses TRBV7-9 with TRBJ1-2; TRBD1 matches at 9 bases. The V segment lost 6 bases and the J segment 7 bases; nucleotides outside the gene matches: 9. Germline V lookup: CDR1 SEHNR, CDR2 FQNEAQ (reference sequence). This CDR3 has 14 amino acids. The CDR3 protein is CASRGDRDGPGYTF. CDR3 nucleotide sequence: TGTGCCAGCAGAGGGGACAGGGACGGTCCTGGCTACACCTTC.

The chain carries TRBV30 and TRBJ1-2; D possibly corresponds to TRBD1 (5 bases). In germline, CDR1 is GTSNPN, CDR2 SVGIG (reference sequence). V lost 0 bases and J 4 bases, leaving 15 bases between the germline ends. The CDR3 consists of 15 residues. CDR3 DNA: TGTGCCTGGAGTGTGGGGCCTCCGTCCATCTATGGCTACACCTTC. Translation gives CAWSVGPPSIYGYTF.